These T cell receptor beta chains were read from a single sample in a study of blood T cell repertoires in COVID-19. This table comes from immunoSEQ multiplex PCR, and its TCRdb copy is limited to in-frame clones, with some not included. The sample shows 250,000 to 300,000 clones, about nine tenths of them seen only once. The sequenced sample consisted of peripheral blood. These TCRs come from a young woman with COVID-19, enrolled during active disease. Each CDR3 is given with its conserved first and last residue. D genes are given only for firm matches.

cdr3_nt cdr3_aa j_call d_call v_call
TGCGCCAGCAGCCAAGATGGAGGGTCTGAAGCTTTCTTT CASSQDGGSEAFF TRBJ1-1 . TRBV4-3
TGTGCCAGCAGTTACGCTAGCGGGAGTGGGGTGAATGAGCAGTTCTTC CASSYASGSGVNEQFF TRBJ2-1 TRBD2 TRBV6-5
TGTGCCAGCAGTCTTAAGGACATGAGCTCCTACAATGAGCAGTTCTTC CASSLKDMSSYNEQFF TRBJ2-1 . TRBV28
TGTGCCAGCAGTTTAACAGGGGTCCCGACTGAAGCTTTCTTT CASSLTGVPTEAFF TRBJ1-1 TRBD1 TRBV27
TGTGCCAGCAGTCCTACTAGCGGGAGAGCCACAGATACGCAGTATTTT CASSPTSGRATDTQYF TRBJ2-3 TRBD2 TRBV2
TGTGCCAGCAGCATAGAAAGCAATCAGCCCCAGCATTTT CASSIESNQPQHF TRBJ1-5 . TRBV6-5
TGCGCCAGCAGCTTGGCCTTAAACACCGGGGAGCTGTTTTTT CASSLALNTGELFF TRBJ2-2 . TRBV5-1
TGTGCCAGCAGCTTCCCCCCAGACGAGCAGTACTTC CASSFPPDEQYF TRBJ2-7 . TRBV7-2
TGTGCCAGCATGCGGAGGACAGATACGCAGTATTTT CASMRRTDTQYF TRBJ2-3 . TRBV2
TGTGCCAGCTCCGTAGCGCAAAAGACTAATCCCTACAATGAGCAGTTCTTC CASSVAQKTNPYNEQFF TRBJ2-1 . TRBV18
TGTGCCAGAAGCCGCCATATACGGACAGGTGTAGATGAAAAACTGTTTTTT CARSRHIRTGVDEKLFF TRBJ1-4 TRBD1 TRBV5-3